This note documents a single TCR beta chain sequence. Antigen specificity is unknown. V was pared by 7 bases and J by 0 bases, with 15 bases between. CDR1 is MNHEY, CDR2 SVGAGI, per germline. The CDR3 length is 15 residues. The data are from a study of blood T cells in healthy people across ages. Study-level background: Template switching retrieved approximately one barcoded beta molecule for each two T cells.

Study-level findings and limits: Researchers deemed the diversity estimates from one million T cells underestimates.

The authors ran a second PCR of about 6 to 11 cycles using a sample-barcoded 5' primer and a J-beta primer mix. A template-switch adaptor that had 12 random nucleotides put a tag on each cDNA molecule. Every sample produced at least 3 million CDR3-containing paired-end reads. TCRdb used MiXCR to reprocess the 5' RACE reads, holding one entry per CDR3 protein. The sample comprises approximately 830,000 distinct CDR3 sequences, 62% of which are singletons, and roughly 25% rests with the top ten. Sequences were obtained from blood. This receptor was taken from a young man in good health. J is TRBJ1-1 and V is TRBV6-5; D may be TRBD1 (6 bases). CDR3 region: CASKPDSPMNTEAFF. The CDR3, as DNA: TGTGCCAGCAAACCGGACAGCCCTATGAACACTGAAGCTTTCTTT.